This TCR beta chain derives from a study of blood T cell repertoires in COVID-19. Study at large: Italy, Spain and the United States were the sources of the convalescent and acute COVID-19 samples. PBMCs, B-cell-depleted T cells, or T cells were the source of the cDNA or gDNA that made up the material.

V was trimmed by 8 bases and J by 6 bases, leaving 11 bases between them. CDR1 is SGHTA and CDR2 is FQGNSA in the germline V gene. The CDR3 covers 11 residues. Study processing details: Amplification with reference gene primers provided the estimates of nucleated cell counts. The repertoire was sequenced with immunoSEQ multiplex PCR; TCRdb's copy has only in-frame clones and lacks some. D and trimming were read from the DNA, whereas the V and J calls and clone size are those reported in that table. The profile shows around 190,000 clones, approximately 84% of them singletons. The rearrangement uses TRBV7-2 and TRBJ2-7; D may be TRBD1 (6 bases). The sequence was obtained from an elderly woman with acute or convalescent COVID-19. Material: peripheral blood. Here the CDR3 reads CASGQGGEQYF. As DNA, the CDR3 is TGTGCCAGCGGCCAAGGGGGCGAGCAGTACTTC.